This TCR beta chain appears in the sequencing data of a study of glioma-infiltrating T cells after dendritic cell vaccination. Profiling relied on immunoSEQ multiplex PCR, and the TCRdb table lists in-frame clones only, not all of them. The data hold about 92,000 clones, with around 86% observed a single time. Per germline, CDR1 KGHSH and CDR2 LQKENI. The CDR3 loop spans 15 amino acids. V lost 5 bases to trimming and J lost 7 bases; unmatched junction nucleotides: 7. The rearrangement joins TRBV18 to TRBJ1-6; TRBD1 matches 8 bases. This clonotype originated in a human donor with glioblastoma. This material consisted of blood, taken before dendritic cell vaccination. The DNA of the CDR3 is TGTGCCAGCTCAGCATCCCGGGACAGGAATTCACCCCTCCACTTT. Translating gives CASSASRDRNSPLHF.